This TCR beta chain is drawn from a study of regulatory T cells in long-lasting Graves disease. Study background: Less than 3 months of antithyroid drugs had been taken by newly diagnosed Graves' patients.

Study-level findings and limits: Persistent patients had more shared public clonotypes (about 2,700) than new patients (about 970).

Time point in this sample: newly diagnosed GD, antithyroid drugs for less than 3 months. The TCR library used RNA extracted from PBMCs. The ends were cut back, 3 bases at V and 3 bases at J, with 21 bases in the middle. Germline V gene lookup returns CDR1 DFQATT and CDR2 SNEGSKA (reference sequence). CDR3 length: 16 amino acids. This clonotype was seen at least ten times. The antigen is unknown. Construction of TCR beta libraries relied on iRepertoire HTBI primers and on Arm-PCR targeting CDR3 regions. TCRdb recomputed calls from the multiplex PCR reads with MiXCR, one row per CDR3 protein. The repertoire holds under 250,000 distinct CDR3 sequences, with about 19% as singletons.

Specimen: peripheral blood mononuclear cells (PBMCs), collected at new diagnosis, from a patient treated with antithyroid drugs. This TCR was sampled from a female donor with Graves disease. The genes are TRBV20-1 and TRBJ2-7, with D possibly being TRBD1 (7 bases). CDR3 residues: CSARPVGRQGGYEQYF. The CDR3 DNA reads as TGCAGTGCTAGGCCGGTTGGTCGCCAGGGGGGCTACGAGCAGTACTTC.